This TCR beta chain was sequenced during a study of T-cell reconstitution after alpha-beta-depleted transplantation in children. Germline V gives CDR1 SQVTM, CDR2 ANQGSEA. Trimming cost V 4 bases and J 4 bases; bases outside gene matches: 12. The CDR3 consists of 15 residues. The table lists this clonotype with many counts. Library preparation (for TCRbeta) was performed with unique molecular identifiers. Via MiXCR, TCRdb re-called the PCR reads, giving one row per CDR3 protein. The sample lists around 190,000 distinct CDR3 sequences; under 8.5% were seen once. This specimen was PBMCs, taken before TCRalphabeta/CD19-depleted stem cell transplant. The chain carries TRBV29-1 and TRBJ1-1; 7 bases align to TRBD1. This clonotype originated in a boy under 10 years old with acute lymphoblastic leukemia, due to receive a stem cell transplant. CDR3 region: CSVVATGARGTEAFF. The DNA of the CDR3 is TGCAGCGTTGTAGCAACAGGGGCTCGAGGCACTGAAGCTTTCTTT. Based on the CDR3 plus reference TRBV29-1 and TRBJ1-1, the full variable domain is SAVISQKPSRDICQRGTSLTIQCQVDSQVTMMFWYRQQPGQSLTLIATANQGSEATYESGFVIDKFPISRPNLTFSTLTVSNMSPEDSSIYLCSVVATGARGTEAFFGQGTRLTVV.